These 16 T cell receptor beta chains originate from one sample sequenced in a study of shared clonotypes between healthy human individuals. Generated by immunoSEQ multiplex PCR, the TCRdb table keeps only in-frame clones and is missing some. This table has about 2.4 million clones, around 94% appearing once. Sequenced sample: naive CD4+ T cells sorted from blood. Subset given: CD45RA+ positively selected. The source is a man aged 18 to 35 in good health.

The chain combines TRBV28 with TRBJ1-5; no reliable D call. CDR1 and CDR2 from the germline V gene are MDHEN and SYDVKM. The CDR3 is made up of 14 amino acids. V lost 6 bases and J lost 0, with 9 bases in between. The CDR3 spells CASSRTASNQPQHF. The CDR3 nucleotides are TGTGCCAGCAGCCGAACAGCTAGCAATCAGCCCCAGCATTTT.

The chain combines TRBV4-1 with TRBJ1-2; 7 bases match TRBD1. Looked up from germline, CDR1 is MGHRA and CDR2 is YSYEKL. This CDR3 has 17 residues. The trim removed 0 bases at V and 3 bases at J, leaving 10 bases unmatched. As DNA, the CDR3 is TGCGCCAGCAGCCAAGACTGGGGGGACAGAGAGTACTATGGCTACACCTTC. Protein: CASSQDWGDREYYGYTF.

The rearrangement links TRBV10-3 to TRBJ1-2; D uncertain. Trimming left V 6 bases short and J 4 bases short, with 12 bases between. There are 13 residues in the CDR3. Germline values: CDR1 ENHRY, CDR2 SYGVKD. This CDR3 is CAISDDGPYGYTF. Written as DNA, the CDR3 is TGTGCCATCAGCGACGACGGCCCCTATGGCTACACCTTC.

This chain joins TRBV5-6 and TRBJ1-2; D may be TRBD1 (6 bases). The CDR3 runs 13 residues. V was shortened by 4 bases and J by 7 bases, with 14 bases between the two germline ends. CDR1 is SGHDT and CDR2 is YYEEEE in the germline V gene. DNA for the CDR3: TGTGCCAGCAGCCCCTCGGGGGCTCCTGGCTACACCTTC. This codes for CASSPSGAPGYTF.

The chain recombines TRBV5-1 with TRBJ2-1; D is perhaps TRBD1 or TRBD2 (7 bases each). Germline CDR1 is SGHRS and CDR2 is YFSETQ. CDR3 size: 12 residues. V was shortened by 5 bases and J by 15 bases, with 18 bases between the two germline ends. CDR3: CASRYDREGPFF. The CDR3 nucleotides read TGCGCCAGCAGGTACGACAGGGAGGGTCCGTTCTTC.

The chain employs TRBV7-2 and TRBJ2-1; 7 nucleotides match TRBD2. Germline V gene lookup returns CDR1 SGHTA and CDR2 FQGNSA. This CDR3 contains 15 residues. J was trimmed by 5 bases and V by 2 bases; bases with no gene match: 6. The CDR3 DNA reads as TGTGCCAGCAGCTTATCAGCGGGACGTAACAATGAGCAGTTCTTC. Encoded protein: CASSLSAGRNNEQFF.

The count of this clone is one. The rearrangement links TRBV11-1 to TRBJ2-2, with D possibly matching TRBD1 (5 bases). The CDR3 is 14 amino acids. Trimming shortened V by 3 bases and J by 4 bases, and 9 bases separated the two germline ends. CDR1 is SGHAT and CDR2 is FQDESV in the germline V gene (reference sequence). The CDR3 reads CASSFQGGTGELFF. The DNA of the CDR3 is TGTGCCAGCAGCTTCCAGGGTGGCACCGGGGAGCTGTTTTTT.

Only one count was recorded for this clone. The V call is TRBV5-4, the J call TRBJ1-6; D is uncertain. The germline gives CDR1 SGHNT, CDR2 YYREEE (reference sequence). This CDR3 is built from 16 residues. V dropped 4 bases and J dropped 6 bases, with 17 bases sitting between them. The CDR3 DNA follows: TGTGCCAGCAGCCCCGGGCCCCTCGGGAGTAATTCACCCCTCCACTTT. Encoded protein: CASSPGPLGSNSPLHF.

Notes on this clone: This CDR3 is also generated by other DNA sequences in the sample. The chain joins TRBV28 to TRBJ1-5, with TRBD1 matching over 9 bases. CDR3 length equals 14 residues. Germline CDR1 reads MDHEN; CDR2 reads SYDVKM. Trimming removed 4 bases from V and 4 bases from J; junction bases left unmatched: 2. The CDR3 DNA reads TGTGCCAGCAGTTCGGGACAGGGTAATCAGCCCCAGCATTTT. The encoded protein is CASSSGQGNQPQHF.

The CDR3, as DNA: TGCGCCAGCAGCCAAGATCCGGATGGACCCCCGTACAATGAGCAGTTCTTC. This gives the protein CASSQDPDGPPYNEQFF. The chain combines TRBV4-1 with TRBJ2-1; no clear D gene. The CDR3 runs to 17 residues. The V end lost 0 bases, the J end lost 4 bases, and 16 bases lay between the germline ends. CDR1 is MGHRA, CDR2 YSYEKL, per germline.

V is TRBV7-9 and J is TRBJ2-5; D ambiguous. In germline, CDR1 is SEHNR, CDR2 FQNEAQ (reference sequence). CDR3 length equals 14 residues. V dropped 1 base and J dropped 2 bases, with 8 bases sitting between them. In DNA, the CDR3 is TGTGCCAGCAGCTTAGGGGCCCCTCAAGAGACCCAGTACTTC. As protein: CASSLGAPQETQYF.

The chain joins TRBV29-1 to TRBJ2-7; the match to TRBD1 covers 8 bases. CDR1 and CDR2 (germline): SQVTM, ANQGSEA. V lost 6 bases, J lost 5 bases, and 9 bases stayed unmatched. This CDR3 has 13 residues. CDR3 nucleotides: TGCAGCGTATTCCAGGGGGCCTCTCACGAGCAGTACTTC. Residues: CSVFQGASHEQYF.

As concerns this clone: The sample carries other DNA sequences with the same CDR3. The V call is TRBV20-1, the J call TRBJ2-7, with D tentatively TRBD1 (6 bases). Germline lookup yields CDR1 DFQATT and CDR2 SNEGSKA (reference sequence). The CDR3 loop spans 11 amino acids. V lost 6 bases, J lost 3 bases, and 9 bases lay in between. As DNA, the CDR3 is TGCAGTGCGCTGGACAGCTACGAGCAGTACTTC. Its translation is CSALDSYEQYF.

This clone was picked up a small number of times. This chain uses TRBV6-4 with TRBJ1-1; D possibly corresponds to TRBD1 (6 bases). CDR1 and CDR2 (germline): MRHNA, SNTAGT. The CDR3 has 13 amino acids. Trimming cost V 2 bases and J 5 bases, with 9 bases left between them. CDR3 loop: CASSDGQGTEAFF. The CDR3 nucleotides read TGTGCCAGCAGTGACGGGCAGGGGACTGAAGCTTTCTTT.

This chain connects TRBV18 to TRBJ2-1, with D perhaps being TRBD1 or TRBD2 (5 bases each). The CDR3 contains 14 residues. CDR1 and CDR2 from the germline V gene are KGHSH and LQKENI. V lost 2 bases to trimming and J lost 8 bases, with 13 bases between them. In DNA, the CDR3 is TGTGCCAGCTCACCATTCGGGGACCGGGATGAGCAGTTCTTC. Translating gives CASSPFGDRDEQFF.

The CDR3 DNA reads TGCGCCAGCAGTGATAGGAAACAAGAGACCCAGTACTTC. Protein product: CASSDRKQETQYF. The rearrangement joins TRBV10-2 to TRBJ2-5; D is undetermined. CDR1 and CDR2 from the germline V gene are WSHSY and SAAADI. Trimming stripped 3 bases from V and 2 bases from J, with 7 bases between. The CDR3 covers 13 residues.